Listed below are T cell receptor beta chains from one sample, sequenced in a study of memory CD4+ T cells and cytomegalovirus serostatus. Some clones are missing from TCRdb's copy, which holds only in-frame ones; the method was immunoSEQ multiplex PCR. The repertoire holds over 40,000 clones, with about 76% as singletons. The sequenced sample consisted of memory CD4+ T cells from blood. The receptors derive from an adult in good health and CMV-seronegative. CDR3s include the opening cysteine and the closing phenylalanine or tryptophan. A D gene is named only where the DNA matches it firmly. Some rows have no size entry. The others give once, few or many, or a class for an expanded clone.

>-|-|TRBJ2-3|TRBV7-3
CASTPGRAGDTQYF
TGTGCCAGCACCCCGGGGCGCGCCGGGGATACGCAGTATTTT
>-|-|TRBJ2-1|TRBV6-5
CASSRDRSGYNEQFF
TGTGCCAGCAGTCGAGATCGCAGCGGGTACAATGAGCAGTTCTTC
>-|-|TRBJ2-5|TRBV27
CASSSQQGRRETQYF
TGTGCCAGCAGTTCCCAACAGGGTCGACGAGAGACCCAGTACTTC
>-|-|TRBJ2-1|TRBV6-1
CATLREQFF
TGTGCCACCTTGAGAGAGCAGTTCTTC
>once|-|TRBJ1-2|TRBV30
CAWSKVPFYGYTF
TGTGCCTGGAGTAAAGTCCCCTTCTATGGCTACACCTTC
>-|-|TRBJ1-2|TRBV5-4
CASSTLGGNYGYTF
TGTGCCAGCAGCACCCTAGGGGGTAACTATGGCTACACCTTC
>once|-|TRBJ2-5|TRBV7-6
CASSLSRETQYF
TGTGCCAGCAGCCTAAGCCGGGAGACCCAGTACTTC
>-|-|TRBJ1-6|TRBV6-1
CASSLSGISPLHF
TGTGCCAGCAGTTTAAGCGGGATTTCACCCCTCCACTTT
>-|TRBD1|TRBJ1-2|TRBV11-2
CASSSGGSLYGYTF
TGTGCCAGCAGCTCAGGGGGCAGCCTCTATGGCTACACCTTC
>once|TRBD2|TRBJ2-2|TRBV7-9
CASSKSGAGELFF
TGTGCCAGCAGCAAGAGCGGGGCCGGGGAGCTGTTTTTT
>-|TRBD2|TRBJ2-3|TRBV7-2
CASSLARTSGVDTQYF
TGTGCCAGCAGCTTAGCGCGTACTAGCGGGGTAGATACGCAGTATTTT
>few|-|TRBJ1-3|TRBV6-5
CASSYGGSSGNTIYF
TGTGCCAGCAGTTACGGTGGAAGCTCTGGAAACACCATATATTTT
>-|-|TRBJ1-1|TRBV28
CASSSGGLPEAFF
TGTGCCAGCAGTTCTGGGGGGCTTCCTGAAGCTTTCTTT
>-|-|TRBJ1-2|TRBV7-2
CASSSTYGYTF
TGTGCCAGCAGCTCGACCTATGGCTACACCTTC
>-|-|TRBJ1-1|TRBV7-9
CASSRPEGGAEAFF
TGTGCCAGCAGCAGACCGGAGGGGGGGGCTGAAGCTTTCTTT
>-|-|TRBJ1-2|TRBV6-5
CASSTDRLNYGYTF
TGTGCCAGCAGTACCGACAGGTTGAACTATGGCTACACCTTC
>-|-|TRBJ2-1|TRBV5-1
CASSGTPQSYNEQFF
TGCGCCAGCAGTGGGACTCCACAGAGCTACAATGAGCAGTTCTTC
>-|-|TRBJ2-7|TRBV4-3
CASSQVSGVEQYF
TGCGCCAGCAGCCAAGTTTCTGGGGTCGAGCAGTACTTC
>-|-|TRBJ2-5|TRBV12-5
CASGARETQYF
TGTGCTAGTGGTGCCAGAGAGACCCAGTACTTC
>-|-|TRBJ1-1|TRBV27
CASSLTGGRNTEAFF
TGTGCCAGCAGCCTTACCGGGGGGCGAAACACTGAAGCTTTCTTT
>-|TRBD2|TRBJ2-5|TRBV27
CASMSAGGGETQYF
TGTGCCAGCATGTCGGCGGGGGGCGGAGAGACCCAGTACTTC
>-|-|TRBJ2-2|TRBV6-1
CASRPGYRDTGELFF
TGTGCCAGCAGGCCAGGGTATCGGGACACCGGGGAGCTGTTTTTT
>medium-sized|TRBD1|TRBJ1-1|TRBV5-4
CASRRDRGVTEAFF
TGTGCCAGCAGACGGGACAGGGGCGTCACTGAAGCTTTCTTT
>-|-|TRBJ1-3|TRBV2
CAINSIYF
TGTGCCATCAACTCCATATATTTT
>-|-|TRBJ1-2|TRBV19
CASSKATPPDYGYTF
TGTGCCAGTAGTAAGGCGACACCCCCGGACTATGGCTACACCTTC
>-|-|TRBJ2-5|TRBV2
CASTNTRTGLEETQYF
TGTGCCAGCACCAACACAAGAACAGGGTTGGAGGAGACCCAGTACTTC
>-|-|TRBJ1-1|TRBV5-1
CASSFTAGDGEAFF
TGCGCCAGCAGCTTCACGGCGGGAGATGGTGAAGCTTTCTTT
>-|-|TRBJ2-3|TRBV5-1
CASSFTGPPSSDTQYF
TGCGCCAGCAGCTTCACCGGGCCCCCCTCATCAGATACGCAGTATTTT
>-|-|TRBJ1-5|TRBV6-1
CASWNPGMQPQHF
TGTGCCAGCTGGAATCCCGGCATGCAGCCCCAGCATTTT
>-|TRBD1|TRBJ1-1|TRBV6-6
CASGGQGYTEAFF
TGTGCCAGCGGGGGACAGGGTTACACTGAAGCTTTCTTT
>-|-|TRBJ1-6|TRBV30
CAWKWAPTASSYNSPLHF
TGTGCCTGGAAGTGGGCTCCGACAGCAAGCTCCTATAATTCACCCCTCCACTTT
>-|-|TRBJ1-2|TRBV19
CASSTPVRANYGYTF
TGTGCCAGTAGTACCCCCGTTCGGGCGAACTATGGCTACACCTTC
>few|-|TRBJ1-1|TRBV19
CASSAFYTLTGNTEAFF
TGTGCCAGTAGTGCCTTCTACACCCTCACAGGGAACACTGAAGCTTTCTTT
>-|-|TRBJ1-1|TRBV2
CASTNSRGNTEAFF
TGTGCCAGCACGAACTCCAGGGGGAACACTGAAGCTTTCTTT
>-|-|TRBJ2-1|TRBV29-1
CSAKLEGLNEQFF
TGCAGCGCCAAACTGGAGGGACTGAATGAGCAGTTCTTC
>-|TRBD2|TRBJ2-3|TRBV18
CASSPLAGTDTQYF
TGTGCCAGCTCACCGCTAGCGGGCACAGATACGCAGTATTTT
>-|-|TRBJ2-7|TRBV21-1
CASRKGGGNSHEQYF
TGTGCCAGCAGAAAAGGGGGGGGTAATAGCCACGAGCAGTACTTC
>-|-|TRBJ2-4|TRBV5-1
CASSLSGRVAKNIQYF
TGCGCCAGCAGCCTAAGTGGGAGAGTAGCCAAAAACATTCAGTACTTC
>few|TRBD1|TRBJ1-6|TRBV5-6
CASSSDRGGSPLHF
TGTGCCAGCAGCTCGGACAGGGGAGGTTCACCCCTCCACTTT
>-|-|TRBJ1-6|TRBV4-2
CASSSDNSPLHF
TGTGCCAGCAGCTCGGACAATTCACCCCTCCACTTT
>-|-|TRBJ2-7|TRBV7-3
CASSLQGGDEQYF
TGTGCCAGCAGCTTACAGGGGGGGGACGAGCAGTACTTC
>once|TRBD1|TRBJ2-5|TRBV4-1
CASSQDLYRGETQYF
TGCGCCAGCAGCCAAGATCTTTACAGGGGTGAGACCCAGTACTTC
>-|-|TRBJ2-5|TRBV7-9
CASSLGSRLETQYF
TGTGCCAGCAGCTTAGGGTCGAGGTTGGAGACCCAGTACTTC
>-|-|TRBJ1-1|TRBV29-1
CSVVFLGVAFF
TGCAGCGTTGTGTTCTTGGGGGTAGCTTTCTTT
>-|TRBD1|TRBJ2-7|TRBV5-1
CASSLTGGYEQYF
TGCGCCAGCAGCTTGACAGGGGGCTACGAGCAGTACTTC
>-|TRBD1|TRBJ2-4|TRBV7-7
CASSPPGQGALRGPNIQYF
TGTGCCAGCAGCCCCCCGGGACAGGGGGCCTTAAGAGGCCCAAACATTCAGTACTTC
>once|-|TRBJ2-7|TRBV27
CASSLAGGYEQYF
TGTGCCAGCAGTTTAGCAGGGGGGTACGAGCAGTACTTC
>-|-|TRBJ2-7|TRBV28
CASSLWGESGEQYF
TGTGCCAGCAGTTTGTGGGGGGAGTCGGGCGAGCAGTACTTC
>-|-|TRBJ2-3|TRBV7-7
CASSPGGTDTQYF
TGTGCTAGCAGCCCAGGGGGCACAGATACGCAGTATTTT
>-|-|TRBJ2-7|TRBV2
CASRVGGTSYEQYF
TGTGCCAGCAGAGTGGGAGGGACATCCTACGAGCAGTACTTC
>-|-|TRBJ1-2|TRBV14
CASSQTYQGPPDVYTF
TGTGCCAGCAGCCAGACCTATCAGGGTCCCCCCGATGTCTACACCTTC
>-|-|TRBJ1-1|TRBV7-3
CASSYNPGVGTEAFF
TGTGCCAGCAGCTATAACCCGGGGGTGGGGACTGAAGCTTTCTTT
>-|-|TRBJ2-3|TRBV7-9
CASTRTADTQYF
TGTGCCAGCACCCGGACTGCAGATACGCAGTATTTT
>-|-|TRBJ1-2|TRBV5-1
CASNLPDNQGDYTF
TGCGCCAGCAATCTACCAGACAACCAGGGCGACTACACCTTC
>-|TRBD2|TRBJ2-1|TRBV5-1
CASSPGTSDYNEQFF
TGCGCCAGCAGCCCTGGGACTAGCGACTACAATGAGCAGTTCTTC